The TCR beta chain under discussion was sequenced for a study of cytotoxic CD8 clonotypes in ibrutinib-treated CLL. About the study: The patient breakdown showed approximately 11 relapsed/refractory and approximately 15 treatment-naive cases, with some 17 IGHV unmutated. Timing of response sample collection was a median roughly twelve months after treatment start, with a range of 6 to 36. Samples had a mean of around 280,000 productive templates and roughly 99,000 productive rearrangements.

Sequencing was designed to attain a depth spanning 1 in 200,000 to 1 in 1 million T cells. Sequencing used immunoSEQ multiplex PCR; TCRdb keeps in-frame clones, though not all of them. This sample has tens of thousands of clones, with around 52% found just once. Germline CDR1 reads SGHKS; CDR2 reads YYEKEE (reference sequence). The CDR3 extends over 13 amino acids. V was clipped by 4 bases and J by 4 bases; unmatched bases: 3. This clone was seen a single time. The gene calls are TRBV5-5 and TRBJ1-1, with 8 bases aligning to TRBD1. The sequences come from PBMCs, collected before ibrutinib treatment. The source is a human donor with chronic lymphocytic leukemia. CDR3 loop: CASSLRGPTEAFF. The CDR3 nucleotides read TGTGCCAGCAGCCTCAGGGGGCCCACTGAAGCTTTCTTT.